This section outlines one T cell receptor beta chain sequence together with its context. Germline is not matched at one junction end, which may reflect a read error. PBMCs were isolated at a quantity of at least 7 million per sample. This specimen comes from a study of blood T cells in healthy people across ages. A second about 6 to 12 cycle PCR used barcoded and J-beta primers. Via MiXCR, TCRdb re-called the 5' RACE reads, giving one row per CDR3 protein. The sample has hundreds of thousands of distinct CDR3 sequences, around 46% seen once; the top ten hold less than 25%. The CDR3 is 12 amino acids. Germline loops: CDR1 SGHRS, CDR2 YFSETQ.

The clonotype was recovered from a woman in her fifties or sixties in good health. V and J are TRBV5-1 and TRBJ2-7; D unresolved. Sequencing used blood. The CDR3: CVSSSDGYEQYF. The CDR3 nucleotides read TGCGTCAGCAGCTCGGACGGCTACGAGCAGTACTTC.